This is a list of T cell receptor beta chains from one sample in a study. TCRdb redid the calling of the 5' RACE reads with MiXCR, one entry per CDR3 protein. The top ten hold over 2.5% of the sample, which has 55,000 to 80,000 distinct CDR3 sequences, around a fifth seen once. Sequencing was carried out using memory CD4+ T cells sorted from a lymph node. These receptors were obtained from a female donor with breast cancer. The CDR3 runs from the conserved cysteine through the conserved F or W. The D gene is left open where the match is weak. Rows may omit the clone size; those that give it use once, few, many or a size class.

j_gene | d_gene | v_gene | abundance | CDR3nt | CDR3aa
TRBJ2-6 | . | TRBV7-9 | few | TGTGCCAGCAGCTTTACTCCTAGCTCTGGGGCCAACGTCCTGACTTTC | CASSFTPSSGANVLTF
TRBJ2-3 | . | TRBV18 | few | TGTGCCAGCTCAATCCAGGGTTCTAGCACAGATACGCAGTATTTT | CASSIQGSSTDTQYF
TRBJ1-1 | TRBD1 | TRBV6-1 | few | TGTGCCAGCAGAGCCGGGACAGGGACGATGAAAGCTTTCTTT | CASRAGTGTMKAFF
TRBJ2-1 | . | TRBV11-3 | few | TGTGCCAGCAGCTCTACAGGCTCCTACAATGAGCAGTTCTTC | CASSSTGSYNEQFF
TRBJ2-1 | TRBD1 | TRBV5-1 | . | TGCGCCAGCAGACGACCGGGACAGGGGTACAATGAGCAGTTCTTC | CASRRPGQGYNEQFF
TRBJ2-2 | . | TRBV5-4 | . | TGTGCCAGCAGCTTGGTTACTAGTCGGGACACCGGGGAGCTGTTTTTT | CASSLVTSRDTGELFF
TRBJ2-3 | TRBD2 | TRBV4-2 | . | TGTGCCAGCAGCCCAACTAGCGGGAGTCGAGAAGATACGCAGTATTTT | CASSPTSGSREDTQYF
TRBJ2-3 | . | TRBV7-9 | few | TGTGCCAGCAGCTTACGGGCAGATACGCAGTATTTT | CASSLRADTQYF
TRBJ2-3 | TRBD1 | TRBV11-2 | few | TGTGCCAGCAGCTTAACAGGGGCGATCACAGATACGCAGTATTTT | CASSLTGAITDTQYF
TRBJ2-7 | . | TRBV5-1 | . | TGCGCCAGCAGCTTGGACCACGAGCAGTACTTC | CASSLDHEQYF
TRBJ2-7 | TRBD1 | TRBV5-1 | . | TGCGCCAGCAGCATAGCTACCCGGGACAGGCTAAACTTC | CASSIATRDRLNF
TRBJ1-2 | TRBD1 | TRBV7-9 | . | TGTGCCAGCAGCTTAGCCGGGGGACAGGGGAATGGCTACACCTTC | CASSLAGGQGNGYTF
TRBJ2-2 | . | TRBV7-2 | once | TGTGCCAGCAGCTTAGGGGGGCTAATCCGCGGGGAGCTGTTTTTT | CASSLGGLIRGELFF
TRBJ2-5 | . | TRBV5-1 | few | TGCGCCAGCAGCTTGTCGGGACGGCAAGAAGAGACCCAGTACTTC | CASSLSGRQEETQYF
TRBJ2-1 | . | TRBV19 | . | TGTGCCAGTAGTAACCTACAGGGACGGAATGAGCAGTTCTTC | CASSNLQGRNEQFF
TRBJ1-5 | . | TRBV12-3/TRBV12-4 | . | TGTGCCAGCAGTCCTATTGACAGTATTCGCAATCAGCCCCAGCATTTT | CASSPIDSIRNQPQHF
TRBJ2-7 | . | TRBV5-1 | . | TGCGCCAGTCGACAGGACACGTACTACGAGCAGTACTTC | CASRQDTYYEQYF
TRBJ2-7 | TRBD1 | TRBV6-6 | many | TGTGCCAGCAGACCAGGGGGCGACGAGCAGTACTTC | CASRPGGDEQYF
TRBJ1-3 | . | TRBV7-9 | . | TGTGCCAGCAGCTTCGGACAGCCTGGAAACACCATATATTTT | CASSFGQPGNTIYF
TRBJ2-7 | TRBD2 | TRBV5-5 | many | TGTGCCAGCAGCTTAAATCCAGCGGGATCCTACGAGCAGTACTTC | CASSLNPAGSYEQYF
TRBJ1-2 | . | TRBV7-9 | many | TGTGCCAGCAGCTTAGTCGGCAGGGGTGGCTACACCTTC | CASSLVGRGGYTF
TRBJ2-7 | TRBD2 | TRBV6-2/TRBV6-3 | . | TGTGCCAGCAGTCATAGCGGGGGGGACTACGAGCAGTACTTC | CASSHSGGDYEQYF
TRBJ2-3 | TRBD1 | TRBV7-2 | few | TGTGCCAGCAGCCCTAGACAGGGGTATACGCAGTATTTT | CASSPRQGYTQYF
TRBJ1-1 | . | TRBV4-1 | . | TGCGCCAGCAGCCAACTTGGGGGGACCTCGAGAGCTTTCTTT | CASSQLGGTSRAFF
TRBJ2-4 | . | TRBV27 | many | TGTGCCAGCAGAGCGGCGGGCGGCAAAAACATTCAGTACTTC | CASRAAGGKNIQYF
TRBJ2-7 | . | TRBV15 | few | TGTGCCACCAGCAGAGACCTTAGTTTAAGGGAACAGTACTTC | CATSRDLSLREQYF
TRBJ1-1 | . | TRBV24-1 | . | TGTGCCACCAGTGCCCCGGGTGCGGGAGCTTTCTTT | CATSAPGAGAFF
TRBJ2-5 | TRBD1 | TRBV29-1 | . | TGCAGCGTTGTGACAGGGGAGACCCAGTACTTC | CSVVTGETQYF
TRBJ2-3 | . | TRBV29-1 | few | TGCAGCGTAACCCACAGGGAGGGCACAGATACGCAGTATTTT | CSVTHREGTDTQYF
TRBJ2-7 | TRBD1 | TRBV6-2/TRBV6-3 | few | TGTGCCAGCAGTACCGGGACAGGGGGCTACGAGCAGTACTTC | CASSTGTGGYEQYF
TRBJ2-2 | TRBD2 | TRBV28 | . | TGTGCCAGCGGGACTACCAACACCGGGGAGCTGTTTTTT | CASGTTNTGELFF
TRBJ2-3 | TRBD1 | TRBV4-1 | many | TGCGCCAGCCGTGGACAGGGGGGTGATACGCAGTATTTT | CASRGQGGDTQYF
TRBJ2-3 | TRBD2 | TRBV5-1 | . | TGCGCCAGCAGCTTGGCGCTAGCGGGAGTAATAGATACGCAGTATTTT | CASSLALAGVIDTQYF
TRBJ2-1 | . | TRBV5-1 | few | TGCGCCAGCAGCTTGGATGTACAGGGTGGTGAGCAGTTCTTC | CASSLDVQGGEQFF
TRBJ1-2 | TRBD1 | TRBV20-1 | many | TGCAGTGCTAGACCCACGAACCGGGACAGGGGCTACACCTTC | CSARPTNRDRGYTF
TRBJ2-2 | . | TRBV7-8 | few | TGTGCCAGCAGCTTAGGATCAGTGACCGGGGAGCTGTTTTTT | CASSLGSVTGELFF
TRBJ1-3 | . | TRBV6-5 | many | TGTGCCAGCAGCTTAGCGTGGGGAAACACCATATATTTT | CASSLAWGNTIYF
TRBJ1-5 | TRBD1 | TRBV6-2/TRBV6-3 | medium-sized | TGTGCCAGCAGTTACTCGAAGACAGGGGATCAGCCCCAGCATTTT | CASSYSKTGDQPQHF
TRBJ2-3 | . | TRBV9 | few | TGTGCCAGCAGCGTAGCTTCCACAGATACGCAGTATTTT | CASSVASTDTQYF
TRBJ2-3 | . | TRBV7-7 | few | TGTGCTAGCAGCCCTGCATCTAGAGATGGAACGCAGTATTTT | CASSPASRDGTQYF
TRBJ2-2 | . | TRBV6-2/TRBV6-3 | many | TGTGCCAGCAATCCCCCGTTCGCGAACACCGGGGAGCTGTTTTTT | CASNPPFANTGELFF
TRBJ2-7 | . | TRBV6-1 | . | TGTGCCAGCAGGGTGACCTACTACGAGCAGTACTTC | CASRVTYYEQYF
TRBJ2-5 | . | TRBV20-1 | many | TGCAGTGCCCGCACGGTACATACTCAAGAGACCCAGTACTTC | CSARTVHTQETQYF
TRBJ1-5 | . | TRBV20-1 | . | TGCAGTGCTAGAGTAGGGTGGCAGCCCCAGCATTTT | CSARVGWQPQHF
TRBJ2-2 | . | TRBV6-5 | few | TGTGCCAGCAGTTTGACCGGGACATGGAACACCGGGGAGCTGTTTTTT | CASSLTGTWNTGELFF
TRBJ2-7 | TRBD1 | TRBV7-2 | few | TGTGCCAGCACTCGACAGGGGGCGCGGGAGCAGTACTTC | CASTRQGAREQYF
TRBJ2-7 | . | TRBV29-1 | many | TGCAGCGCCGAGGGGTCTACCTACGAGCAGTACTTC | CSAEGSTYEQYF
TRBJ1-3 | . | TRBV5-1 | few | TGCGCCTCGGGCCTTACTGGAAGCACCATATATTTT | CASGLTGSTIYF
TRBJ2-1 | . | TRBV29-1 | many | TGCAGCGCCGACTTGGCGGATGAGCAGTTCTTC | CSADLADEQFF
TRBJ2-3 | TRBD2 | TRBV6-2/TRBV6-3 | . | TGTGCCAGCAGTCAAGTACTAGCGGGAGTGGCAGATACGCAGTATTTT | CASSQVLAGVADTQYF
TRBJ1-3 | . | TRBV6-6 | few | TGTGCCAGCAGTTTCCCGACAGAATCGGGAAACACCATATATTTT | CASSFPTESGNTIYF
TRBJ2-3 | TRBD2 | TRBV20-1 | few | TGCAGTGCACCCAGGATAGCGGGAGTTTCAGATACGCAGTATTTT | CSAPRIAGVSDTQYF
TRBJ1-1 | . | TRBV7-2 | . | TGTGCCAGCAGCCCCCTCTCCGTGGGGTCCCGCGAAGCTTTCTTT | CASSPLSVGSREAFF
TRBJ1-4 | . | TRBV20-1 | many | TGCAGTGCTAGTGGGGACTGGGGAGGTGAAAAACTGTTTTTT | CSASGDWGGEKLFF
TRBJ2-1 | . | TRBV5-1 | few | TGCGCCAGCTCAGTCAGGGGGGACAATGAGCAGTTCTTC | CASSVRGDNEQFF